Listed below are T cell receptor beta chains from one sample, sequenced in a study of blood T cell repertoires in COVID-19. The protocol was immunoSEQ multiplex PCR, while the TCRdb copy is restricted to in-frame clones and leaves out a portion. The sample includes 60,000 to 85,000 clones, just under 80% of them seen just once. The sequenced material came from peripheral blood. The receptors were sampled from a woman aged 55 to 70 with acute or convalescent COVID-19. CDR3s include the opening cysteine and the closing phenylalanine or tryptophan. A D gene is named only where the DNA matches it firmly. Size values are once, few and many counts, or a class for expanded clones, and some rows have none.

D gene	V gene	clone size	J gene	CDR3 DNA	CDR3 protein
NA	TRBV5-1	once	TRBJ2-5	TGCGCCAGCAGCGGCCTGACAGGACCCCAAGAGACCCAGTACTTC	CASSGLTGPQETQYF
NA	TRBV3-1/TRBV3-2	once	TRBJ2-7	TGTGCCAGCAGCCAAGGTTCGGGGTACGAGCAGTACTTC	CASSQGSGYEQYF
NA	TRBV9	NA	TRBJ1-1	TGTGCCAGCAGCGTAGACCCCCGGGGCACTGAAGCTTTCTTT	CASSVDPRGTEAFF
TRBD2	TRBV3-1/TRBV3-2	NA	TRBJ2-5	TGTGCCAGCAGCCAGCTAGCGGGGGAAGAGACCCAGTACTTC	CASSQLAGEETQYF
TRBD1	TRBV7-2	NA	TRBJ2-7	TGTGCCAGCAGTCGACAGGGCGGATACGAGCAGTACTTC	CASSRQGGYEQYF
NA	TRBV6-2/TRBV6-3	NA	TRBJ1-2	TGTGCCAGCAGTTACCTGGGACAAATCGGCTACACCTTC	CASSYLGQIGYTF
TRBD2	TRBV5-3	NA	TRBJ2-1	TGTGCCAGAAGCTTGGTGGGGACTAGCGGGAGTTACAATGAGCAGTTCTTC	CARSLVGTSGSYNEQFF
NA	TRBV6-5	NA	TRBJ2-7	TGTGCCAGCATCGCGGTCCTGGGTAGCGAGCAGTACTTC	CASIAVLGSEQYF
NA	TRBV6-5	NA	TRBJ2-7	TGTGCCAGCACGGCAGGATTTACCTACGAGCAGTACTTC	CASTAGFTYEQYF
NA	TRBV6-5	few	TRBJ1-5	TGTGCCAGCAGGGGCAGGGTTAATCAGCCCCAGCATTTT	CASRGRVNQPQHF
NA	TRBV9	few	TRBJ1-6	TGTGCCAGCAGCGTAGGCGGGGTTCCACCCCTCCACTTT	CASSVGGVPPLHF
NA	TRBV5-1	NA	TRBJ1-5	TGCGCCAGCAGCCCTGGGGGGGACCAGCCCCAGCATTTT	CASSPGGDQPQHF
NA	TRBV18	NA	TRBJ2-5	TGTGCCAGCTCACTGGGCACCCAAGAGACCCAGTACTTC	CASSLGTQETQYF
NA	TRBV19	once	TRBJ2-2	TGTGCCAGTAGTAAACGGGTCTTAGCCACCGGGGAGCTGTTTTTT	CASSKRVLATGELFF
NA	TRBV9	NA	TRBJ2-2	TGTGCCAGCAGCTTCCCTAACACCGGGGAGCTGTTTTTT	CASSFPNTGELFF
NA	TRBV6-5	few	TRBJ1-5	TGTGCCAGCAGCTACCTAGGGGTAGACCAGCCCCAGCATTTT	CASSYLGVDQPQHF
NA	TRBV29-1	few	TRBJ2-7	TGCAGCGTTGGGGAGACCTACGAGCAGTACTTC	CSVGETYEQYF
NA	TRBV27	NA	TRBJ2-1	TGTGCCAGCAGTTTCCCCGGTCACAGCAATGAGCAGTTCTTC	CASSFPGHSNEQFF
NA	TRBV7-3	NA	TRBJ2-3	TGTGCCAGCAGCCCCCAAACTACAGATACGCAGTATTTT	CASSPQTTDTQYF
TRBD2	TRBV11-2	once	TRBJ2-1	TGTGCCAGCAGCTTATTGCCTAGCGGAGTCTCCGCGGGGGTCTTC	CASSLLPSGVSAGVF
TRBD1	TRBV2	few	TRBJ1-2	TGTGCCAGCAGCTCCTTTGACAGGGTCCGTGGCTACACCTTC	CASSSFDRVRGYTF
NA	TRBV4-3	NA	TRBJ1-6	TGCGCCAGCAGCCAGGAAGCGGCCGGGAATAATTCACCCCTCCACTTT	CASSQEAAGNNSPLHF
NA	TRBV9	NA	TRBJ2-2	TGTGCCAGCTCACTGGTAGACACCGGGGAGCTGTTTTTT	CASSLVDTGELFF
NA	TRBV9	few	TRBJ1-3	TGTGCCAGCAGCGTGGATGGAGATGGAAACACCATATATTTT	CASSVDGDGNTIYF
NA	TRBV7-8	NA	TRBJ1-3	TGTGCCAGCAGCAGGGGGGTAGGGGAGGGGAACACCATATATTTT	CASSRGVGEGNTIYF
TRBD1	TRBV3-1/TRBV3-2	NA	TRBJ1-3	TGTGCCAGCAGCCAAACGAACAGGGGCCACACCATATATTTT	CASSQTNRGHTIYF
NA	TRBV2	NA	TRBJ1-4	TGTGCCAGCAGTGCGGGAAACCAGCCCGCCGTCGAACTGTTTTTT	CASSAGNQPAVELFF
TRBD1	TRBV6-6	few	TRBJ2-3	TGTGCCAGCAGTTTTGGACAGGGGGGGGATACGCAGTATTTT	CASSFGQGGDTQYF
NA	TRBV9	NA	TRBJ2-7	TGTGCCAGCAGCGTACGGGGGGCAACCTACGAGCAGTACTTC	CASSVRGATYEQYF
NA	TRBV14	NA	TRBJ1-1	TGTGCCAGCAGCCAACGACTATCTGGTGAAGCTTTCTTT	CASSQRLSGEAFF
NA	TRBV6-5	few	TRBJ1-1	TGTGCCAGCAGTCCAGGGCAAAGGGCTTTCTTT	CASSPGQRAFF
NA	TRBV9	NA	TRBJ1-1	TGTGCCAGCAGCCCCCGAGGGCTCGACACTGAAGCTTTCTTT	CASSPRGLDTEAFF
TRBD1	TRBV30	NA	TRBJ2-1	TGTGCCTGGAGTGTGACAGGGGGGAATGAGCAGTTCTTC	CAWSVTGGNEQFF
NA	TRBV18	once	TRBJ1-2	TGTGCCAGCTCACCCCCTCAAAGTACGGGGAACTATGGCTACACCTTC	CASSPPQSTGNYGYTF
TRBD1	TRBV27	NA	TRBJ1-5	TGTGCCAGCAGCTTTACAGGGGGCGATCAGCCCCAGCATTTT	CASSFTGGDQPQHF
NA	TRBV4-3	NA	TRBJ2-1	TGCGCCAGCAGCATCGGGGTTGTTGGCAATGAGCAGTTCTTC	CASSIGVVGNEQFF
NA	TRBV3-1/TRBV3-2	NA	TRBJ2-3	TGTGCCAGCAGCCAAGCGGGGGTGGCAGATACGCAGTATTTT	CASSQAGVADTQYF
TRBD1	TRBV6-2/TRBV6-3	NA	TRBJ2-7	TGTGCCAGCAGTTCCGGACAGGGTATCTACGAGCAGTACTTC	CASSSGQGIYEQYF
NA	TRBV6-2/TRBV6-3	NA	TRBJ2-7	TGTGCCAGCAGTTATCACTCCTTAACCGAGCAGTACTTC	CASSYHSLTEQYF